This T cell receptor beta chain was found in a study of T cell repertoires in cytomegalovirus infection. TCRdb processed the reads anew with MiXCR; each CDR3 protein has one entry. Altogether 570,000 or so distinct CDR3 sequences are present, roughly 42% being singletons, with the ten largest covering around 48%. The CDR3 totals 16 residues. Germline V lookup: CDR1 MGHRA, CDR2 YSYEKL. With V trimmed by 4 bases and J by 5 bases, 9 bases remained unmatched. The table lists this clonotype with a few counts. Its antigen is currently unknown. The V call is TRBV4-1, the J call TRBJ2-3; 10 bases are a match to TRBD2. Here the sequenced sample was cultured PBMCs, taken from culture after CMV antigen stimulation. The clonotype originates from a human donor in good health (CMV status not recorded). Some clones in this sample may be carry-over from other donors' samples. CDR3 amino acids: CASSLSGLAERDTQYF. In nucleotides, the CDR3 is TGCGCCAGCAGCCTCTCAGGACTAGCGGAACGAGATACGCAGTATTTT.